The rows below give T cell receptor beta chains drawn from one sample of a study of T-cell reconstitution after alpha-beta-depleted transplantation in children. In TCRdb, the PCR reads were re-called with MiXCR into one record per CDR3 protein. The top ten hold less than 20% of the sample, which has roughly 100,000 distinct CDR3 sequences, about 6.8% seen once. The specimen was PBMCs, collected before TCRalphabeta/CD19-depleted stem cell transplant. The receptors derive from a boy aged 2 to 10 with acute lymphoblastic leukemia, due to receive a stem cell transplant. CDR3s include the opening cysteine and the closing phenylalanine or tryptophan. The order of the fields is V gene, CDR3 protein.

V gene: TRBV29-1
CDR3 protein: CSVEGDRINYGYTF

V gene: TRBV20-1
CDR3 protein: CSAPYPLAERVGETQYF

V gene: TRBV12-3/TRBV12-4
CDR3 protein: CASSLTGSNQPQHF

V gene: TRBV11-2
CDR3 protein: CASSLVGSSTEAFF

V gene: TRBV9
CDR3 protein: CASSPGHQALPQHF

V gene: TRBV20-1
CDR3 protein: CCARGAGTSSSYEQYF

V gene: TRBV28
CDR3 protein: CASSQGTGAGNTEAFF

V gene: TRBV10-3
CDR3 protein: CAISESTAGNTEAFF

V gene: TRBV7-2
CDR3 protein: CASSPGTGFYEQYF

V gene: TRBV12-3/TRBV12-4
CDR3 protein: CASGSTGDGNTIYF

V gene: TRBV7-9
CDR3 protein: CASSPTSDYEQYF

V gene: TRBV6-5
CDR3 protein: CASSYYGEGETQYF

V gene: TRBV7-2
CDR3 protein: CASSSATGLYGYTF

V gene: TRBV6-1
CDR3 protein: CASTESRSGNQPQHF

V gene: TRBV12-3/TRBV12-4
CDR3 protein: CASRLSGGTDTQYF

V gene: TRBV20-1
CDR3 protein: CSARRLAGGQDTQYF

V gene: TRBV12-5
CDR3 protein: CASGLSAGQGASNYGYTF

V gene: TRBV3-1
CDR3 protein: CASSQPGGAVEQYF

V gene: TRBV3-1
CDR3 protein: CASSQDLRDSYTDTQYF

V gene: TRBV27
CDR3 protein: CASQVTGSTDTQYF

V gene: TRBV5-1
CDR3 protein: CASSLGPSTDTQYF

V gene: TRBV4-2
CDR3 protein: CASSQDGTGGTYEQYF

V gene: TRBV20-1
CDR3 protein: CSARGGGGGGSTEPQYF

V gene: TRBV20-1
CDR3 protein: CSARDSGGDTGELFF

V gene: TRBV4-3
CDR3 protein: CASSPASGGDYNEQFF

V gene: TRBV7-2
CDR3 protein: CASSLAQDGTEAFF

V gene: TRBV5-5
CDR3 protein: CASSLGSGVGTEAFF

V gene: TRBV12-5
CDR3 protein: CASGLEAGNQPQHF

V gene: TRBV18
CDR3 protein: CASSPWTSGGATEQFF

V gene: TRBV5-6
CDR3 protein: CASSFRRTDTQYF

V gene: TRBV5-1
CDR3 protein: CASSLSGRNSPLHF

V gene: TRBV5-1
CDR3 protein: CASSWSRDSTEAFF

V gene: TRBV19
CDR3 protein: CASSPHGAGAGANVLTF

V gene: TRBV12-3/TRBV12-4
CDR3 protein: CASSDWTENQPQHF

V gene: TRBV7-9
CDR3 protein: CASSSAGGRGELFF

V gene: TRBV10-3
CDR3 protein: CAISESRGGEQYF

V gene: TRBV9
CDR3 protein: CASSVGEVPRWNQPQHF

V gene: TRBV7-9
CDR3 protein: CASSLSYRGPTGNSPLHF

V gene: TRBV27
CDR3 protein: CASSFLGDDGYTF

V gene: TRBV29-1
CDR3 protein: CSASPQGDRGGYTF

V gene: TRBV12-3/TRBV12-4
CDR3 protein: CASNPRQGGEKLFF

V gene: TRBV24-1
CDR3 protein: CGASDRTAYEQYF

V gene: TRBV20-1
CDR3 protein: CSAEGGGGTTGELFF

V gene: TRBV3-1
CDR3 protein: CASSRGPVNTEAFF